Listed below are T cell receptor beta chains from one sample, sequenced in a study of T-cell memory formation after mild COVID-19. TCRdb processed the 5' RACE reads anew with MiXCR; each CDR3 protein has one entry. The sample consists of about 150,000 distinct CDR3 sequences, over 10% of them appearing once. Sequenced input: PBMCs or a T cell subset sorted from them (not recorded which). These receptors were obtained from a man between 18 and 29 years old who had mild COVID-19 (a few samples of this study predate the infection). Cell type and time point are not known. Both conserved end residues are part of each CDR3. The D gene is left open where the match is weak. Not all rows give a size; the values are once, few, many and, for expanded clones, a class.

clone_size: many
d_call: TRBD2
v_call: TRBV24-1
j_call: TRBJ2-3
cdr3_aa: CATSPASGGADTQYF
cdr3_nt: TGTGCCACCAGTCCTGCTAGCGGGGGGGCAGATACGCAGTATTTT

clone_size: NA
d_call: NA
v_call: TRBV5-1
j_call: TRBJ1-4
cdr3_aa: CASSPGRANEKLFF
cdr3_nt: TGCGCCAGCAGCCCTGGGAGGGCTAATGAAAAACTGTTTTTT

clone_size: few
d_call: NA
v_call: TRBV20-1
j_call: TRBJ1-4
cdr3_aa: CSAAPRDNNEKLFF
cdr3_nt: TGCAGTGCCGCCCCCCGGGACAATAATGAAAAACTGTTTTTT

clone_size: few
d_call: NA
v_call: TRBV15
j_call: TRBJ1-2
cdr3_aa: CATRGTVYGYTF
cdr3_nt: TGTGCCACCAGGGGGACTGTCTATGGCTACACCTTC

clone_size: NA
d_call: NA
v_call: TRBV6-2/TRBV6-3
j_call: TRBJ1-1
cdr3_aa: CASSYSFNSVGIETEAFF
cdr3_nt: TGTGCCAGCAGTTATTCGTTTAATTCGGTGGGAATCGAAACTGAAGCTTTCTTT

clone_size: few
d_call: TRBD1
v_call: TRBV7-3
j_call: TRBJ2-2
cdr3_aa: CASSLWVAGGSGELFF
cdr3_nt: TGTGCCAGCAGCTTATGGGTGGCAGGGGGCTCCGGGGAGCTGTTTTTT

clone_size: NA
d_call: TRBD1
v_call: TRBV7-9
j_call: TRBJ2-1
cdr3_aa: CASRLAGGGFNEQFF
cdr3_nt: TGTGCCAGCAGGTTAGCAGGGGGCGGATTCAATGAGCAGTTCTTC

clone_size: few
d_call: NA
v_call: TRBV29-1
j_call: TRBJ1-2
cdr3_aa: CSVGQADYGYTF
cdr3_nt: TGCAGCGTTGGACAGGCCGACTATGGCTACACCTTC

clone_size: few
d_call: NA
v_call: TRBV18
j_call: TRBJ2-3
cdr3_aa: CASSPPGVDRDTQYF
cdr3_nt: TGTGCCAGCTCACCACCAGGGGTCGATAGGGATACGCAGTATTTT

clone_size: many
d_call: TRBD2
v_call: TRBV11-3
j_call: TRBJ2-1
cdr3_aa: CASSLSQSGGQGEQFF
cdr3_nt: TGTGCCAGCAGCTTATCCCAGTCGGGGGGTCAGGGTGAGCAGTTCTTC

clone_size: NA
d_call: NA
v_call: TRBV7-2
j_call: TRBJ2-1
cdr3_aa: CASSVINEQFF
cdr3_nt: TGTGCCAGCAGCGTTATCAATGAGCAGTTCTTC

clone_size: NA
d_call: NA
v_call: TRBV27
j_call: TRBJ2-2
cdr3_aa: CASSLIWATGELFF
cdr3_nt: TGTGCCAGCAGTTTAATCTGGGCCACCGGGGAGCTGTTTTTT

clone_size: NA
d_call: NA
v_call: TRBV7-9
j_call: TRBJ1-1
cdr3_aa: CASSTRWGPEAFF
cdr3_nt: TGTGCCAGCAGCACCCGCTGGGGCCCTGAAGCTTTCTTT

clone_size: few
d_call: NA
v_call: TRBV6-2/TRBV6-3
j_call: TRBJ1-1
cdr3_aa: CASSQNFDRNGGAFF
cdr3_nt: TGTGCCAGCAGTCAAAACTTTGACAGGAACGGAGGAGCTTTCTTT

clone_size: few
d_call: TRBD1
v_call: TRBV7-2
j_call: TRBJ2-5
cdr3_aa: CASSPRGPTQETQYF
cdr3_nt: TGTGCCAGCAGCCCCAGGGGGCCGACCCAAGAGACCCAGTACTTC

clone_size: few
d_call: NA
v_call: TRBV4-3
j_call: TRBJ2-1
cdr3_aa: CASSQIRGSYNEQFF
cdr3_nt: TGCGCCAGCAGCCAGATAAGGGGCTCCTACAATGAGCAGTTCTTC

clone_size: NA
d_call: NA
v_call: TRBV7-2
j_call: TRBJ2-5
cdr3_aa: CASSLGRGRQETQYF
cdr3_nt: TGTGCCAGCAGCTTGGGTCGGGGTAGACAAGAGACCCAGTACTTC

clone_size: many
d_call: NA
v_call: TRBV3-1
j_call: TRBJ1-2
cdr3_aa: CASSQDSLYSGYTF
cdr3_nt: TGTGCCAGCAGCCAAGACAGTCTTTATAGCGGCTACACCTTC

clone_size: few
d_call: TRBD1
v_call: TRBV12-3/TRBV12-4
j_call: TRBJ2-7
cdr3_aa: CASSTSGTASYEQYF
cdr3_nt: TGTGCCAGCAGTACCTCCGGGACAGCCTCCTACGAGCAGTACTTC

clone_size: few
d_call: NA
v_call: TRBV5-1
j_call: TRBJ1-1
cdr3_aa: CASSPTGRDTEAFF
cdr3_nt: TGCGCCAGCAGCCCCACCGGGAGGGACACTGAAGCTTTCTTT

clone_size: NA
d_call: NA
v_call: TRBV6-1
j_call: TRBJ2-7
cdr3_aa: CASMSHSSYEQYF
cdr3_nt: TGTGCCAGCATGAGTCACAGCTCCTACGAGCAGTACTTC

clone_size: NA
d_call: NA
v_call: TRBV7-2
j_call: TRBJ1-1
cdr3_aa: CASSRAGSRTEAFF
cdr3_nt: TGTGCCAGCAGTCGCGCAGGGTCGAGGACTGAAGCTTTCTTT

clone_size: NA
d_call: NA
v_call: TRBV5-1
j_call: TRBJ1-2
cdr3_aa: CASSPYFTRGYTF
cdr3_nt: TGCGCCAGCAGCCCCTATTTTACCCGGGGCTACACCTTC

clone_size: NA
d_call: TRBD1
v_call: TRBV6-5
j_call: TRBJ1-6
cdr3_aa: CASSYDRDRIYNSPLHF
cdr3_nt: TGTGCCAGCAGTTACGACCGGGACAGGATCTATAATTCACCCCTCCACTTT

clone_size: few
d_call: NA
v_call: TRBV18
j_call: TRBJ2-2
cdr3_aa: CASSPPPSGELFF
cdr3_nt: TGTGCCAGCTCACCACCGCCGTCCGGGGAGCTGTTTTTT

clone_size: NA
d_call: NA
v_call: TRBV6-2/TRBV6-3
j_call: TRBJ2-1
cdr3_aa: CASRDGYNEQFF
cdr3_nt: TGTGCCAGCAGGGACGGGTACAATGAGCAGTTCTTC

clone_size: NA
d_call: TRBD1
v_call: TRBV19
j_call: TRBJ2-5
cdr3_aa: CASTPGTAIGETQYF
cdr3_nt: TGTGCCAGTACCCCCGGGACAGCCATAGGAGAGACCCAGTACTTC

clone_size: many
d_call: TRBD1
v_call: TRBV10-3
j_call: TRBJ2-3
cdr3_aa: CAISADRGPTDTQYF
cdr3_nt: TGTGCCATCAGTGCGGACAGGGGGCCCACAGATACGCAGTATTTT

clone_size: NA
d_call: TRBD1
v_call: TRBV4-3
j_call: TRBJ1-3
cdr3_aa: CASSQDVLGQGKVGSGNTIYF
cdr3_nt: TGCGCCAGCAGCCAAGATGTTTTAGGACAGGGGAAGGTTGGTTCTGGAAACACCATATATTTT

clone_size: NA
d_call: NA
v_call: TRBV20-1
j_call: TRBJ1-3
cdr3_aa: CSAREVSGNTIYF
cdr3_nt: TGCAGTGCTAGAGAGGTATCTGGAAACACCATATATTTT

clone_size: few
d_call: NA
v_call: TRBV15
j_call: TRBJ2-1
cdr3_aa: CATDLRGRPYNEQFF
cdr3_nt: TGTGCCACCGATCTTCGAGGACGCCCCTACAATGAGCAGTTCTTC

clone_size: NA
d_call: TRBD1
v_call: TRBV5-1
j_call: TRBJ1-1
cdr3_aa: CASSLRQGASTEAFF
cdr3_nt: TGCGCCAGCAGCCTAAGACAGGGAGCGAGCACTGAAGCTTTCTTT

clone_size: NA
d_call: TRBD1
v_call: TRBV23-1
j_call: TRBJ1-5
cdr3_aa: CASSQWTGSGNQPQHF
cdr3_nt: TGCGCCAGCAGTCAGTGGACAGGGTCGGGCAATCAGCCCCAGCATTTT

clone_size: few
d_call: TRBD1
v_call: TRBV6-5
j_call: TRBJ1-5
cdr3_aa: CASRGGTGWNNQPQHF
cdr3_nt: TGTGCCAGCAGGGGAGGGACAGGGTGGAACAATCAGCCCCAGCATTTT

clone_size: few
d_call: NA
v_call: TRBV20-1
j_call: TRBJ1-2
cdr3_aa: CSARTDSGYTF
cdr3_nt: TGCAGTGCTCGGACAGACTCAGGCTACACCTTC

clone_size: few
d_call: NA
v_call: TRBV7-9
j_call: TRBJ2-3
cdr3_aa: CASSLTGADTQYF
cdr3_nt: TGTGCCAGCAGCTTAACTGGGGCGGATACGCAGTATTTT

clone_size: few
d_call: TRBD1
v_call: TRBV18
j_call: TRBJ2-1
cdr3_aa: CASSINQFRRGYGNEQFF
cdr3_nt: TGTGCCAGCTCTATAAACCAGTTTCGCAGGGGGTACGGCAATGAGCAGTTCTTC

clone_size: few
d_call: NA
v_call: TRBV25-1
j_call: TRBJ2-3
cdr3_aa: CASSVDGGDTQYF
cdr3_nt: TGTGCCAGCAGTGTCGACGGCGGCGATACGCAGTATTTT

clone_size: NA
d_call: NA
v_call: TRBV7-9
j_call: TRBJ2-3
cdr3_aa: CASSHPILGKEAQYF
cdr3_nt: TGTGCCAGCAGCCACCCAATATTAGGGAAAGAAGCGCAGTATTTT

clone_size: NA
d_call: NA
v_call: TRBV29-1
j_call: TRBJ1-2
cdr3_aa: CSVFYRANYGYTF
cdr3_nt: TGCAGCGTCTTTTACCGGGCTAACTATGGCTACACCTTC

clone_size: NA
d_call: NA
v_call: TRBV10-3
j_call: TRBJ2-1
cdr3_aa: CAITRGVYNEQFF
cdr3_nt: TGTGCCATCACACGCGGGGTCTACAATGAGCAGTTCTTC

clone_size: few
d_call: NA
v_call: TRBV7-2
j_call: TRBJ2-4
cdr3_aa: CASSFRRTGTKNIQYF
cdr3_nt: TGTGCCAGCAGCTTTAGGAGGACGGGGACCAAAAACATTCAGTACTTC

clone_size: NA
d_call: NA
v_call: TRBV2
j_call: TRBJ1-5
cdr3_aa: CASSPAGTGNQPQHF
cdr3_nt: TGTGCCAGCAGCCCAGCCGGGACGGGAAATCAGCCCCAGCATTTT

clone_size: NA
d_call: NA
v_call: TRBV11-2
j_call: TRBJ2-2
cdr3_aa: CASSPYGQDRGTGELFF
cdr3_nt: TGTGCCAGCAGCCCCTACGGGCAGGACCGTGGGACCGGGGAGCTGTTTTTT

clone_size: few
d_call: NA
v_call: TRBV5-1
j_call: TRBJ2-5
cdr3_aa: CASSLEGTSGSETQYF
cdr3_nt: TGCGCCAGCAGCTTGGAGGGGACCAGCGGGTCCGAGACCCAGTACTTC

clone_size: NA
d_call: NA
v_call: TRBV7-6
j_call: TRBJ2-2
cdr3_aa: CASSLRADWVSGELFF
cdr3_nt: TGTGCCAGCAGCTTAAGGGCAGACTGGGTTTCGGGGGAGCTGTTTTTT

clone_size: NA
d_call: NA
v_call: TRBV7-2
j_call: TRBJ1-2
cdr3_aa: CASTRPASGARVGYGYTF
cdr3_nt: TGTGCCAGCACCCGGCCCGCCTCAGGGGCGCGGGTTGGCTATGGCTACACCTTC

clone_size: NA
d_call: NA
v_call: TRBV12-3/TRBV12-4
j_call: TRBJ1-1
cdr3_aa: CASSLFQDTEAFF
cdr3_nt: TGTGCCAGCAGTTTATTTCAGGACACTGAAGCTTTCTTT

clone_size: many
d_call: TRBD1
v_call: TRBV20-1
j_call: TRBJ2-7
cdr3_aa: CSARLQGSYEQYF
cdr3_nt: TGCAGTGCTCGACTACAGGGGTCCTACGAGCAGTACTTC